This TCR beta chain was identified during a study of blood T cells in healthy people across ages. Points on this clonotype: As yet, its antigen is unknown.

The germline V gene encodes CDR1 LGHDT and CDR2 YNNKEL (reference sequence). The CDR3 length is 16 residues. Points from the study as a whole: Lack of knowledge of donor CMV status possibly confounded expanded clonotype changes.

For the second PCR, which ran for about 7 to 11 cycles, a sample-barcoded 5' primer and a J-beta primer mix were used. MiXCR, run by TCRdb on the 5' RACE reads, gives a single entry per CDR3 protein. The profile shows 1.6 million or so distinct CDR3 sequences, about 31% of them singletons. The sequenced material came from blood. The V gene is TRBV3-1, the J gene TRBJ2-5; a weak D match, TRBD1 (6 bases). With the DNA end fitting TRBJ2-7 better, the J assignment may be wrong. This clonotype was sampled from a woman in her 30s in good health. CDR3 in amino acids: CASSQETGSLLDEQYF. The DNA of the CDR3 is TGTGCCAGCAGCCAGGAGACAGGATCTCTTCTCGACGAGCAGTACTTC.